A selection of T cell receptor beta chains follows, all from one sample in a study of post-analysis software for immune sequencing data. TCRdb used MiXCR to reprocess the PCR reads, holding one entry per CDR3 protein. The table includes 150,000 to 200,000 distinct CDR3 sequences, roughly 34% detected once. This material consisted of blood, taken after autologous hematopoietic stem cell transplantation. The receptors come from a girl aged 5-17 years with multiple sclerosis. Both conserved end residues are part of each CDR3. Each record gives: J gene, D gene, clone size, V gene, CDR3 protein, CDR3 DNA. A D gene is named only where the DNA matches it firmly. Clone size is not always given. Where it is, it says once, few, many or a class for expanded clones.

j_call: TRBJ2-1; d_call: NA; clone_size: NA; v_call: TRBV28; cdr3_aa: CASSLSHRVWFF; cdr3_nt: TGTGCCAGCAGTTTATCCCACCGGGTATGGTTCTTC
j_call: TRBJ1-2; d_call: NA; clone_size: NA; v_call: TRBV3-1; cdr3_aa: CASSQDSRPANYGYTF; cdr3_nt: TGTGCCAGCAGCCAAGACTCCCGCCCGGCGAACTATGGCTACACCTTC
j_call: TRBJ2-2; d_call: NA; clone_size: once; v_call: TRBV6-6; cdr3_aa: CASTGVNTGELFF; cdr3_nt: TGTGCCAGCACAGGGGTGAACACCGGGGAGCTGTTTTTT
j_call: TRBJ2-7; d_call: TRBD1; clone_size: few; v_call: TRBV7-8; cdr3_aa: CASSLEGQGYEQYF; cdr3_nt: TGTGCCAGCAGCTTAGAGGGACAGGGATACGAGCAGTACTTC
j_call: TRBJ2-7; d_call: NA; clone_size: NA; v_call: TRBV7-2; cdr3_aa: CASSLAPNSYEQYF; cdr3_nt: TGTGCCAGCAGCTTAGCGCCTAACTCCTACGAGCAGTACTTC
j_call: TRBJ2-3; d_call: NA; clone_size: NA; v_call: TRBV5-1; cdr3_aa: CASSLSTAGPGTDTQYF; cdr3_nt: TGCGCCAGCAGCTTGAGTACGGCGGGGCCCGGCACAGATACGCAGTATTTT
j_call: TRBJ2-3; d_call: NA; clone_size: NA; v_call: TRBV27; cdr3_aa: CASRPTGRPDTQYF; cdr3_nt: TGTGCCAGCAGGCCTACGGGTCGCCCAGATACGCAGTATTTT
j_call: TRBJ1-2; d_call: NA; clone_size: few; v_call: TRBV12-3/TRBV12-4; cdr3_aa: CASSRGPGYGYTF; cdr3_nt: TGTGCCAGCAGTAGGGGACCAGGCTATGGCTACACCTTC
j_call: TRBJ2-7; d_call: TRBD2; clone_size: many; v_call: TRBV7-2; cdr3_aa: CASSRPGLAGEQYF; cdr3_nt: TGTGCCAGCAGCAGGCCGGGACTAGCGGGAGAGCAGTACTTC
j_call: TRBJ2-5; d_call: NA; clone_size: once; v_call: TRBV28; cdr3_aa: CASTSPGTTTGGGLGETQYF; cdr3_nt: TGTGCCAGCACGTCTCCCGGGACTACCACAGGGGGAGGCTTGGGAGAGACCCAGTACTTC
j_call: TRBJ2-1; d_call: NA; clone_size: NA; v_call: TRBV9; cdr3_aa: CASSGGNGNYNEQFF; cdr3_nt: TGTGCCAGCAGCGGGGGGAACGGGAACTACAATGAGCAGTTCTTC
j_call: TRBJ2-7; d_call: TRBD1; clone_size: many; v_call: TRBV6-5; cdr3_aa: CASSRQGHSYEQYF; cdr3_nt: TGTGCCAGCAGTCGACAGGGGCACTCCTACGAGCAGTACTTC
j_call: TRBJ2-3; d_call: TRBD2; clone_size: many; v_call: TRBV6-9; cdr3_aa: CAGPRPLAESTDTQYF; cdr3_nt: TGTGCCGGGCCCAGACCTCTAGCGGAGAGCACAGATACGCAGTATTTT
j_call: TRBJ2-1; d_call: TRBD1; clone_size: few; v_call: TRBV7-2; cdr3_aa: CASSPQGQGLFF; cdr3_nt: TGTGCCAGCAGCCCCCAGGGACAGGGCTTGTTCTTC
j_call: TRBJ1-5; d_call: NA; clone_size: NA; v_call: TRBV10-3; cdr3_aa: CAISETNQPQHF; cdr3_nt: TGTGCCATCAGTGAGACTAATCAGCCCCAGCATTTT
j_call: TRBJ1-5; d_call: TRBD1; clone_size: NA; v_call: TRBV28; cdr3_aa: CASSLDRGDQPQHF; cdr3_nt: TGTGCCAGCAGCCTGGACAGGGGAGATCAGCCCCAGCATTTT
j_call: TRBJ2-4; d_call: TRBD2; clone_size: NA; v_call: TRBV2; cdr3_aa: CATLAGGNIQYF; cdr3_nt: TGTGCCACCTTAGCGGGAGGGAACATTCAGTACTTC
j_call: TRBJ1-5; d_call: NA; clone_size: few; v_call: TRBV5-1; cdr3_aa: CASSLGASPNQPQHF; cdr3_nt: TGCGCCAGCAGCTTGGGTGCCAGCCCGAATCAGCCCCAGCATTTT
j_call: TRBJ1-1; d_call: NA; clone_size: NA; v_call: TRBV27; cdr3_aa: CASHARSLNTEAFF; cdr3_nt: TGTGCCAGCCACGCCCGGAGTTTGAACACTGAAGCTTTCTTT
j_call: TRBJ2-7; d_call: NA; clone_size: NA; v_call: TRBV3-1; cdr3_aa: CASSQEGTPYHEQYF; cdr3_nt: TGTGCCAGCAGCCAAGAAGGGACACCCTACCACGAGCAGTACTTC
j_call: TRBJ2-4; d_call: NA; clone_size: few; v_call: TRBV12-3/TRBV12-4; cdr3_aa: CAGSLAGGANIQYF; cdr3_nt: TGTGCCGGCAGTTTGGCCGGGGGTGCGAACATTCAGTACTTC
j_call: TRBJ1-1; d_call: NA; clone_size: NA; v_call: TRBV29-1; cdr3_aa: CSVETGRDTEAFF; cdr3_nt: TGCAGCGTTGAAACAGGGAGAGACACTGAAGCTTTCTTT
j_call: TRBJ1-2; d_call: NA; clone_size: NA; v_call: TRBV2; cdr3_aa: CASSVRDRYGYTF; cdr3_nt: TGTGCCAGCAGTGTAAGGGACCGTTATGGCTACACCTTC
j_call: TRBJ2-2; d_call: NA; clone_size: NA; v_call: TRBV3-1; cdr3_aa: CASITSTGELFF; cdr3_nt: TGTGCCAGCATCACCAGCACCGGGGAGCTGTTTTTT
j_call: TRBJ2-1; d_call: TRBD2; clone_size: few; v_call: TRBV9; cdr3_aa: CASSFHRTSGRWGEQFF; cdr3_nt: TGTGCCAGCAGCTTTCATAGGACTAGCGGGAGATGGGGTGAGCAGTTCTTC
j_call: TRBJ2-4; d_call: NA; clone_size: NA; v_call: TRBV29-1; cdr3_aa: CSVEEGRPGTRYF; cdr3_nt: TGCAGCGTTGAAGAGGGGCGCCCTGGCACTCGGTACTTC
j_call: TRBJ1-1; d_call: NA; clone_size: few; v_call: TRBV11-2; cdr3_aa: CASSNYHVVNTEAFF; cdr3_nt: TGTGCCAGCAGCAACTACCACGTCGTGAACACTGAAGCTTTCTTT
j_call: TRBJ2-1; d_call: TRBD1; clone_size: NA; v_call: TRBV7-9; cdr3_aa: CASSEGQGARDEQFF; cdr3_nt: TGTGCCAGCAGCGAGGGACAGGGGGCGCGCGATGAGCAGTTCTTC
j_call: TRBJ2-3; d_call: TRBD2; clone_size: NA; v_call: TRBV6-4; cdr3_aa: CASSDSTSGSTDTQYF; cdr3_nt: TGTGCCAGCAGTGACTCAACTAGCGGGAGCACAGATACGCAGTATTTT
j_call: TRBJ2-5; d_call: TRBD2; clone_size: once; v_call: TRBV7-2; cdr3_aa: CASSPIAGGPWETQYF; cdr3_nt: TGTGCCAGCAGCCCTATAGCGGGGGGGCCATGGGAGACCCAGTACTTC
j_call: TRBJ2-3; d_call: NA; clone_size: NA; v_call: TRBV12-3/TRBV12-4; cdr3_aa: CASSFSALGKADTQYF; cdr3_nt: TGTGCCAGCAGTTTTTCGGCTCTCGGGAAAGCAGATACGCAGTATTTT
j_call: TRBJ2-3; d_call: NA; clone_size: NA; v_call: TRBV11-2; cdr3_aa: CASSRTLSPATDTQYF; cdr3_nt: TGTGCCAGCAGCCGGACCCTATCCCCAGCCACAGATACGCAGTATTTT